Listed below are T cell receptor beta chains from one sample, sequenced in a study of beta chain features in type 1 diabetes. TCRdb's table, derived via immunoSEQ multiplex PCR, lists solely in-frame clones and lacks some. Here the sample spans 330,000 or so clones, roughly a fifth being singletons. Sequencing was carried out using naive CD4+ T cells from blood. The receptor source for this set is a woman younger than 30 in good health. CDR3s include the opening cysteine and the closing phenylalanine or tryptophan. D genes are given only for firm matches. Only part of the rows carry a size: once, few, many, or a class if the clone is expanded.

v_call	clone_size	cdr3_length	d_call	j_call	cdr3_aa	cdr3_nt
TRBV2	NA	14	TRBD1	TRBJ1-2	CASSGATGSYGYTF	TGTGCCAGCAGTGGGGCGACAGGGAGCTATGGCTACACCTTC
TRBV5-6	few	14	NA	TRBJ2-1	CASSWLQVINEQFF	TGTGCCAGCAGCTGGTTACAGGTCATCAATGAGCAGTTCTTC
TRBV29-1	NA	11	NA	TRBJ2-1	CSVGLLNEQFF	TGCAGCGTGGGACTCCTGAATGAGCAGTTCTTC
TRBV7-2	NA	15	TRBD2	TRBJ2-7	CASSLEASGTYEQYF	TGTGCCAGCAGCTTAGAGGCTAGCGGGACCTACGAGCAGTACTTC
TRBV2	NA	13	NA	TRBJ2-7	CATVGGNFYEQYF	TGTGCCACCGTGGGGGGTAATTTCTACGAGCAGTACTTC
TRBV30	few	13	NA	TRBJ1-5	CAWSVRDNQPQHF	TGTGCCTGGAGTGTACGCGACAATCAGCCCCAGCATTTT
TRBV7-3	NA	17	NA	TRBJ1-3	CASSPSRDTYSGNTIYF	TGTGCCAGCAGCCCCTCCCGGGACACATACTCTGGAAACACCATATATTTT
TRBV28	few	16	NA	TRBJ1-1	CASSGGTLAPNTEAFF	TGTGCCAGCAGTGGAGGGACCCTTGCACCAAACACTGAAGCTTTCTTT
TRBV30	few	13	NA	TRBJ1-2	CAIDSADRYGYTF	TGTGCCATAGACTCGGCGGATAGGTATGGCTACACCTTC
TRBV11-2	NA	13	NA	TRBJ2-5	CASSHGQTETQYF	TGTGCCAGCAGCCACGGACAGACGGAGACCCAGTACTTC
TRBV9	NA	17	TRBD2	TRBJ2-1	CASSVGTSGPPYNEQFF	TGTGCCAGCAGCGTAGGGACTAGCGGGCCCCCCTACAATGAGCAGTTCTTC
TRBV5-1	NA	17	TRBD2	TRBJ2-7	CASSFVITSGASYEQYF	TGCGCCAGCAGCTTCGTCATCACTAGCGGGGCCTCCTACGAGCAGTACTTC
TRBV9	few	16	TRBD1	TRBJ1-2	CASSVGVGQGAGGYTF	TGTGCCAGCAGCGTAGGGGTGGGGCAGGGGGCTGGCGGCTACACCTTC
TRBV4-3	NA	16	NA	TRBJ2-1	CASSQVGRVTYNEQFF	TGCGCCAGCAGCCAAGTGGGCAGGGTAACCTACAATGAGCAGTTCTTC
TRBV4-2	few	16	TRBD2	TRBJ2-1	CATMRTSGATYNEQFF	TGTGCCACCATGAGAACTAGCGGGGCTACCTACAATGAGCAGTTCTTC
TRBV5-4	NA	11	NA	TRBJ1-1	CASKGETEAFF	TGTGCCAGCAAAGGGGAAACTGAAGCTTTCTTT
TRBV6-1	NA	14	TRBD1	TRBJ1-1	CASSLLDRATEAFF	TGTGCCAGCAGTTTACTCGACAGGGCAACTGAAGCTTTCTTT
TRBV4-1	once	15	TRBD1	TRBJ1-1	CASSQQDRGGTEAFF	TGCGCCAGCAGCCAACAGGACAGGGGAGGCACTGAAGCTTTCTTT
TRBV29-1	NA	14	TRBD2	TRBJ2-3	CSFGTSGVKDTQYF	TGCAGCTTCGGGACTAGCGGGGTTAAAGATACGCAGTATTTT
TRBV30	NA	14	TRBD2	TRBJ2-5	CACSSGPSQETQYF	TGTGCCTGTTCTAGCGGGCCATCCCAAGAGACCCAGTACTTC
TRBV30	few	14	NA	TRBJ2-7	CAWRAKELGGEQYF	TGTGCCTGGAGGGCAAAGGAGCTCGGTGGCGAGCAGTACTTC
TRBV29-1	few	18	TRBD2	TRBJ2-3	CSVGVHGTSGRSPDTQYF	TGCAGCGTTGGGGTCCACGGGACTAGCGGGAGAAGTCCAGATACGCAGTATTTT
TRBV29-1	NA	14	TRBD2	TRBJ2-3	CSVEYGLAGGKEYF	TGCAGCGTTGAATATGGACTAGCGGGGGGGAAAGAGTATTTT
TRBV20-1	NA	11	NA	TRBJ1-2	CSAPRGNGYTF	TGCAGTGCGCCGAGAGGTAATGGCTACACCTTC
TRBV7-8	NA	16	TRBD2	TRBJ2-3	CASSSRAGGNTDTQYF	TGTGCCAGCAGCTCCAGAGCGGGGGGCAACACAGATACGCAGTATTTT
TRBV7-9	few	16	TRBD2	TRBJ2-1	CASSFFSGRPYNEQFF	TGTGCCAGCAGCTTCTTTAGCGGGAGGCCCTACAATGAGCAGTTCTTC
TRBV5-1	few	12	NA	TRBJ2-1	CASRNEGNEQFF	TGCGCCAGCCGAAACGAGGGCAATGAGCAGTTCTTC
TRBV14	NA	16	NA	TRBJ2-7	CASSPPGSGNSYEQYF	TGTGCCAGCAGCCCCCCGGGGAGCGGTAACTCCTACGAGCAGTACTTC
TRBV2	few	11	NA	TRBJ2-3	CASTGADTQYF	TGTGCCAGCACGGGGGCAGATACGCAGTATTTT
TRBV18	few	14	NA	TRBJ2-3	CASSPPAGPDTQYF	TGTGCCAGCTCCCCTCCAGCGGGCCCAGATACGCAGTATTTT
TRBV4-1	few	16	TRBD2	TRBJ2-5	CASSQPTSGRWETQYF	TGCGCCAGCAGCCAACCTACTAGCGGGCGGTGGGAGACCCAGTACTTC
TRBV7-9	NA	15	NA	TRBJ1-1	CASSLLGGHPTEAFF	TGTGCCAGCAGCTTGCTAGGGGGACATCCCACTGAAGCTTTCTTT
TRBV13	NA	13	TRBD1	TRBJ2-7	CASSHRGPSEQYF	TGTGCCAGCAGTCACAGGGGGCCCTCCGAGCAGTACTTC
TRBV4-1	NA	15	NA	TRBJ2-4	CASSPLGLAKNIQYF	TGCGCCAGCAGCCCTCTAGGACTAGCCAAAAACATTCAGTACTTC
TRBV10-3	few	15	NA	TRBJ2-3	CAISESTEGTDTQYF	TGTGCCATCAGTGAGAGCACAGAAGGCACAGATACGCAGTATTTT
TRBV11-2	NA	14	NA	TRBJ1-3	CASSSTVSGNTIYF	TGTGCCAGCAGCTCGACAGTCTCTGGAAACACCATATATTTT
TRBV5-1	NA	15	TRBD2	TRBJ2-7	CASSSLAGTSYEQYF	TGCGCCAGCAGCTCCCTAGCGGGGACCTCCTACGAGCAGTACTTC